Below are 30 T cell receptor beta chains sequenced from a single sample in a study of blood T cell repertoires in COVID-19. Profiled with immunoSEQ multiplex PCR; TCRdb holds only in-frame clones, not every one. The data show under 200,000 clones, around four fifths seen once. The sample comprised peripheral blood. The receptor source for this set is a man in his thirties or forties with active or convalescent COVID-19.

The V gene is TRBV4-1, the J gene TRBJ1-6; 10 nucleotides agree with TRBD1. Germline CDR1 reads MGHRA; CDR2 reads YSYEKL. The CDR3 totals 15 residues. Germline trimming cut 1 base from V and 7 bases from J; bases unmatched to any gene: 1. CDR3 bases: TGCGCCAGCAGCCAAGCGGGACAGGGGAATTCACCCCTCCACTTT. This codes for CASSQAGQGNSPLHF.

This clone was seen a single time. The gene calls are TRBV6-1 and TRBJ1-1; TRBD1 is a possible D gene (5 bases). Germline V gene sequence: CDR1 MNHNS, CDR2 SASEGT. Trimming took off 3 bases at V and 11 bases at J, with 16 bases between the two ends. The CDR3 totals 13 residues. For the CDR3, the DNA is TGTGCCAGCAGTGAGACAGAGCGAAGTAGGGCTTTCTTT. This sequence encodes CASSETERSRAFF.

The gene calls are TRBV18 and TRBJ2-3; 9 bases fit TRBD2. CDR1 is KGHSH, CDR2 LQKENI, per germline. The CDR3 spans 17 residues. V lost 6 bases to trimming and J lost 2 bases; unmatched junction nucleotides: 12. The CDR3 DNA is TGTGCCAGCTCGCAGGGGCCTAGCGGGACGACCACAGATACGCAGTATTTT. Its translation: CASSQGPSGTTTDTQYF. Combining the CDR3 with reference TRBV18 and TRBJ2-3 gives the whole variable domain NAGVMQNPRHLVRRRGQEARLRCSPMKGHSHVYWYRQLPEEGLKFMVYLQKENIIDESGMPKERFSAEFPKEGPSILRIQQVVRGDSAAYFCASSQGPSGTTTDTQYFGPGTRLTVL.

The V call is TRBV28, the J call TRBJ2-7; 11 bases fit TRBD2. V lost 5 bases, J lost 2 bases, and 2 bases stayed unmatched. CDR1 and CDR2 from the germline V gene are MDHEN and SYDVKM. The CDR3 is 14 amino acids. CDR3 amino acids: CASSTLAGAYEQYF. CDR3 DNA: TGTGCCAGCAGTACACTAGCGGGAGCCTACGAGCAGTACTTC.

The rearrangement uses TRBV7-9 and TRBJ1-5; 10 bases are a match to TRBD1. The CDR3 has 17 amino acids. Germline V CDR1 and CDR2: SEHNR, FQNEAQ (reference sequence). The V and J ends lost 0 bases and 7 bases, in that order; junction bases with no gene match: 9. Here the CDR3 reads CASSLAADRGRGQPQHF. Here the CDR3 DNA reads TGTGCCAGCAGCTTAGCGGCCGACAGGGGGCGAGGGCAGCCCCAGCATTTT.

The V gene is TRBV6-1, the J gene TRBJ1-6; D gene unclear. This CDR3 spans 15 amino acids. The germline V gene encodes CDR1 MNHNS and CDR2 SASEGT. The V end was cut by 3 bases, the J end by 4 bases, with 10 bases between. The CDR3 DNA reads TGTGCCAGCAGTGACGGTACCCTATATAATTCACCCCTCCACTTT. Its translation: CASSDGTLYNSPLHF.

This clone showed up just once. The chain is built from TRBV5-1 and TRBJ1-4; D call uncertain. The CDR3 has 16 amino acids. Trimming left V 0 bases short and J 0 bases short, with 9 bases between. The V gene's germline CDR1 is SGHRS and CDR2 YFSETQ. The CDR3 region has the DNA TGCGCCAGCAGCTTGGACAGTGCTACAACTAATGAAAAACTGTTTTTT. It encodes CASSLDSATTNEKLFF. The complete variable domain, with remaining parts taken from reference TRBV5-1 and TRBJ1-4, reads KAGVTQTPRYLIKTRGQQVTLSCSPISGHRSVSWYQQTPGQGLQFLFEYFSETQRNKGNFPGRFSGRQFSNSRSEMNVSTLELGDSALYLCASSLDSATTNEKLFFGSGTQLSVL.

This chain connects TRBV7-3 to TRBJ2-3; 10 nucleotides agree with TRBD2. Germline CDR1 SGHTA, CDR2 FQGTGA. V lost 2 bases to trimming and J lost 4 bases; unmatched junction nucleotides: 6. This CDR3 contains 16 residues. The CDR3 sequence is CASSLLGSGGADTQYF. For the CDR3, the DNA is TGTGCCAGCAGCTTACTCGGCAGCGGGGGGGCAGATACGCAGTATTTT. The full variable domain, completed using reference TRBV7-3 and TRBJ2-3, is GAGVSQTPSNKVTEKGKYVELRCDPISGHTALYWYRQSLGQGPEFLIYFQGTGAADDSGLPNDRFFAVRPEGSVSTLKIQRTERGDSAVYLCASSLLGSGGADTQYFGPGTRLTVL.

The chain uses TRBV3-1 (or the pseudogene TRBV3-2) and TRBJ2-4, with a tentative D call TRBD2 (6 bases). Between the trimmed V and J ends, which lost 5 bases and 0 bases, there was a span of 14 bases. Germline V gives CDR1 LGHDT, CDR2 YNNKEL (reference sequence). CDR3 length: 16 amino acids. The CDR3 coding sequence is TGTGCCAGCAGCGGTAGCGGAAGGGGAGCCAAAAACATTCAGTACTTC. It codes for CASSGSGRGAKNIQYF.

The chain joins TRBV28 to TRBJ1-5; D gene ambiguous. This CDR3 contains 15 residues. Trimming removed 6 bases at V and 8 bases at J, with 20 bases between. The germline gives CDR1 MDHEN, CDR2 SYDVKM. CDR3 sequence (DNA): TGTGCCAGCAGATCCAGGTTGCGCCCAGTAGAGCCCCAGCATTTT. Protein: CASRSRLRPVEPQHF.

The CDR3 coding sequence is TGTGCCAGCAGTCGGGATTACACCGGGGAGCTGTTTTTT. This gives the protein CASSRDYTGELFF. The chain joins TRBV7-3 to TRBJ2-2; D perhaps matches TRBD2 (5 bases). In germline, CDR1 is SGHTA, CDR2 FQGTGA. V dropped 6 bases and J dropped 3 bases, with 8 bases sitting between them. CDR3 length: 13 amino acids. The complete variable domain, with remaining parts taken from reference TRBV7-3 and TRBJ2-2, reads GAGVSQTPSNKVTEKGKYVELRCDPISGHTALYWYRQSLGQGPEFLIYFQGTGAADDSGLPNDRFFAVRPEGSVSTLKIQRTERGDSAVYLCASSRDYTGELFFGEGSRLTVL.

This clone came up once. The chain joins TRBV14 to TRBJ2-3, with 7 bases aligning to TRBD1. The CDR3 consists of 12 residues. Germline V gene data show CDR1 as SGHDN and CDR2 as FVKESK. V shed 6 bases and J 4 bases; nucleotides not matched to a gene: 1. In nucleotides, the CDR3 is TGTGCCAGCAGAGGGACAGCAGATACGCAGTATTTT. Translated, it gives CASRGTADTQYF.

The chain carries TRBV7-9 and TRBJ1-1; no clear D gene. Trimming cost V 5 bases and J 7 bases, with 11 bases left between them. The germline V gene encodes CDR1 SEHNR and CDR2 FQNEAQ (reference sequence). CDR3 length equals 12 residues. CDR3 sequence reads: CASSTDEGEAFF. CDR3 sequence (DNA): TGTGCCAGCAGCACCGATGAGGGTGAAGCTTTCTTT.

The J gene is TRBJ1-2, the V gene TRBV11-2, with D maybe TRBD1 (6 bases). This CDR3 spans 15 amino acids. Germline CDR1 and CDR2: SGHAT and FQNNGV. V dropped 5 bases and J dropped 6 bases, with 19 bases sitting between them. This CDR3 is CASSARDTSQDGYTF. The CDR3 coding sequence is TGTGCCAGCAGCGCCCGGGACACGTCTCAGGATGGCTACACCTTC.

This clone was seen only once. V is TRBV3-1 (or the pseudogene TRBV3-2) and J is TRBJ2-4, with 15 nucleotides matching TRBD2. Looked up from germline, CDR1 is LGHDT and CDR2 is YNNKEL (reference sequence). The V segment lost 1 base and the J segment 0 bases; nucleotides outside the gene matches: 7. CDR3 size: 20 residues. Here the CDR3 DNA reads TGTGCCAGCAGCCAAGTCCCGGGACTAGCGGGAGGTCTAGCCAAAAACATTCAGTACTTC. Encoded protein: CASSQVPGLAGGLAKNIQYF.

The chain links TRBV6-5 to TRBJ1-1; D call uncertain. The CDR3 consists of 13 residues. V was trimmed by 7 bases and J by 2 bases, leaving 11 bases between them. Germline assignment: CDR1 MNHEY and CDR2 SVGAGI. In DNA form, the CDR3 reads TGTGCCAGCAACATGGGAGCAAACACTGAAGCTTTCTTT. As protein: CASNMGANTEAFF.

V usage is TRBV5-1 and J usage is TRBJ2-3, with D possibly TRBD1 on 6 matching bases. The CDR3 covers 16 residues. Germline values: CDR1 SGHRS, CDR2 YFSETQ. Trimming took 0 bases from V and 1 from J, leaving 12 bases between them. CDR3 sequence (DNA): TGCGCCAGCAGCTTGGGACAGGTAACGGGCACAGATACGCAGTATTTT. Translated: CASSLGQVTGTDTQYF. The full variable domain, completed using reference TRBV5-1 and TRBJ2-3, is KAGVTQTPRYLIKTRGQQVTLSCSPISGHRSVSWYQQTPGQGLQFLFEYFSETQRNKGNFPGRFSGRQFSNSRSEMNVSTLELGDSALYLCASSLGQVTGTDTQYFGPGTRLTVL.

This chain joins TRBV5-1 and TRBJ2-3, with 12 bases matching TRBD2. The CDR3 spans 15 residues. Germline CDR1 is SGHRS and CDR2 is YFSETQ. V lost 5 bases to trimming and J lost 4 bases; unmatched junction nucleotides: 5. In DNA form, the CDR3 reads TGCGCCAGCAGGGCTAGCGGGAGGGCTGCAGATACGCAGTATTTT. It yields the protein CASRASGRAADTQYF. Combining the CDR3 with reference TRBV5-1 and TRBJ2-3 gives the whole variable domain KAGVTQTPRYLIKTRGQQVTLSCSPISGHRSVSWYQQTPGQGLQFLFEYFSETQRNKGNFPGRFSGRQFSNSRSEMNVSTLELGDSALYLCASRASGRAADTQYFGPGTRLTVL.

With respect to this clone: The DNA is left out, because the CDR3 cannot be placed on it with certainty; the CDR3 is given as TCRdb lists it. The J gene is TRBJ2-3, the V gene TRBV4-2; the D call TRBD2 from the table was never checked on the DNA. CDR1 and CDR2 from the germline V gene are LGHNA and YNFKEQ. The CDR3 adds up to 18 amino acids, both ends counted. The CDR3 loop reads CASSPGRAYAVPTDTQYF.

J is TRBJ2-1 and V is TRBV4-3, with 10 bases aligning to TRBD1. The CDR3 has 17 residues. V dropped 0 bases and J dropped 9; count of bases not matched to a gene: 11. CDR1 and CDR2 from the germline V gene are LGHNA and YSLEER. CDR3 sequence (DNA): TGCGCCAGCAGCCAAGATCGCGGGACAGGGGAAACGGGTGAGCAGTTCTTC. Translated, it gives CASSQDRGTGETGEQFF.

The chain employs TRBV7-9 and TRBJ1-2; no clear D gene. V lost 10 bases, J lost 4 bases, and 22 bases lay in between. Germline CDR1 and CDR2: SEHNR and FQNEAQ (reference sequence). This CDR3 is 15 amino acids long. This chain's CDR3 is CAISLSTLGSYGYTF. DNA for the CDR3: TGTGCCATCTCCCTATCGACGCTTGGGAGCTATGGCTACACCTTC.

V and J are TRBV5-1 and TRBJ1-1, with a tentative D call TRBD1 (5 bases). The CDR3 extends over 14 amino acids. Trimming took 0 bases from V and 1 from J, leaving 7 bases between them. Germline V gene lookup returns CDR1 SGHRS and CDR2 YFSETQ. CDR3: CASSLAGSNTEAFF. As DNA, the CDR3 is TGCGCCAGCAGCTTGGCAGGGTCGAACACTGAAGCTTTCTTT.

CDR3 DNA: TGTGCCACCAGTGATTCCTACCATGAGCCCCAGCATTTT. Protein: CATSDSYHEPQHF. V and J are TRBV24-1 and TRBJ1-5; D gene unclear. Germline loops: CDR1 KGHDR, CDR2 SFDVKD. V lost 2 bases and J lost 8, with 9 bases in between. The CDR3 extends over 13 amino acids.

V usage is TRBV6-5 and J usage is TRBJ1-2; perhaps TRBD1 as D (5 bases). CDR3 size: 13 residues. Per the germline V gene, CDR1 is MNHEY and CDR2 is SVGAGI. Trimming left V 2 bases short and J 3 bases short, with 7 bases between. CDR3 DNA: TGTGCCAGCAGTTACCCGGGGGACTATGGCTACACCTTC. Translation gives CASSYPGDYGYTF.

J is TRBJ2-1 and V is TRBV24-1, with 9 bases aligning to TRBD1. Germline loops: CDR1 KGHDR, CDR2 SFDVKD. The V gene end was trimmed by 9 bases and the J gene end by 5 bases; junction bases not matched to a gene: 4. CDR3 length: 13 amino acids. This CDR3 reads CATVGTGNNEQFF. The CDR3 nucleotides are TGTGCCACCGTAGGGACAGGGAACAATGAGCAGTTCTTC.

Here the CDR3 DNA reads TGTGCCACCAGAACCGGGACTAGCGGGGGGTATAGCACAGATACGCAGTATTTT. Translated: CATRTGTSGGYSTDTQYF. The genes are TRBV15 and TRBJ2-3, with 15 bases aligning to TRBD2. V lost 6 bases and J lost 0; bases outside the gene matches: 7. Germline V CDR1 and CDR2: LNHNV, YYDKDF (reference sequence). The CDR3 is made up of 18 amino acids.

J is TRBJ1-2 and V is TRBV6-5; D is unclear. The germline gives CDR1 MNHEY, CDR2 SVGAGI. This CDR3 has 15 amino acids. V lost 7 bases to trimming and J lost 4 bases, with 19 bases between them. CDR3 protein: CASNPARGGSYGYTF. CDR3 coding DNA: TGTGCCAGCAACCCCGCCCGGGGAGGAAGCTATGGCTACACCTTC.

This clone was counted between two and nine times. The chain couples TRBV7-8 to TRBJ1-6; unclear D gene. Trimming shortened V by 3 bases and J by 9 bases, and 3 bases separated the two germline ends. This CDR3 comprises 11 residues. Germline lookup yields CDR1 SGHVS and CDR2 FQNEAQ. The CDR3 is CASSFGSPLHF. CDR3 DNA sequence: TGTGCCAGCAGCTTCGGTTCACCCCTCCACTTT. Filled out from reference TRBV7-8 and TRBJ1-6, the complete variable domain reads GAGVSQSPRYKVAKRGQDVALRCDPISGHVSLFWYQQALGQGPEFLTYFQNEAQLDKSGLPSDRFFAERPEGSVSTLKIQRTQQEDSAVYLCASSFGSPLHFGNGTRLTVT.

The chain employs TRBV2 and TRBJ1-4, with TRBD1 matching over 7 bases. CDR3 length equals 15 residues. Germline CDR1 reads SNHLY; CDR2 reads FYNNEI. Trimming took 6 bases from V and 5 from J; bases not matched to a gene: 9. This CDR3 is CASRAQGLANEKLFF. The CDR3, as DNA: TGTGCCAGCAGGGCACAGGGGCTAGCCAATGAAAAACTGTTTTTT.

The V gene is TRBV5-1, the J gene TRBJ2-2, with a possible D match to TRBD1 (5 bases). V lost 3 bases and J 8 bases, leaving 14 bases between the germline ends. In germline, CDR1 is SGHRS, CDR2 YFSETQ. The CDR3 runs 14 residues. The CDR3 spells CASSSRAAGGELFF. In DNA, the CDR3 is TGCGCCAGCAGCTCACGAGCAGCAGGGGGGGAGCTGTTTTTT. Drawing the rest from reference TRBV5-1 and TRBJ2-2, the complete variable domain is KAGVTQTPRYLIKTRGQQVTLSCSPISGHRSVSWYQQTPGQGLQFLFEYFSETQRNKGNFPGRFSGRQFSNSRSEMNVSTLELGDSALYLCASSSRAAGGELFFGEGSRLTVL.